This T cell receptor (beta chain) was sequenced during a study of response to subunit inactivated influenza vaccine. General study findings and limits: The authors suggested that every seasonal influenza vaccination recruits few new T cells.

To note about this clonotype: Its cognate antigen is unknown.

Germline loops: CDR1 SNHLY, CDR2 FYNNEI. The CDR3 covers 18 residues. The ends lost 2 bases at V and 6 bases at J; junction bases unmatched: 14. One entry per CDR3 protein results from TCRdb running MiXCR on the RT-PCR reads. The table lists 170,000 or so distinct CDR3 sequences, around a tenth of them singletons. The sequence came from a man aged 50 to 75 who received an inactivated influenza vaccine. Material: CD8+ T cells sorted from PBMCs, obtained about 23 months after vaccination. J is TRBJ2-2 and V is TRBV2, with 8 bases lining up with TRBD1. CDR3 nucleotide sequence: TGTGCCAGCAGTGAATTGGGACAGGTTTGGACGGGCGCCGGGGAGCTGTTTTTT. Its protein is CASSELGQVWTGAGELFF.